A selection of T cell receptor beta chains follows, all from one sample in a study of monozygotic twins with cystic fibrosis. Produced via immunoSEQ multiplex PCR; TCRdb's table is partial and in-frame only. The profile shows approximately 33,000 clones, approximately 87% of them singletons. Material for sequencing was blood. These receptors all come from a girl under 10 years old with cystic fibrosis. Both conserved end residues are part of each CDR3. D genes are given only for firm matches. Some rows mark clone size as missing; the rest say once, few, many or name a class of expanded clone.

TRBJ2-7 | TRBV15 | . | TRBD2 | CATSRVYTGLGNEQYF
TRBJ2-7 | TRBV5-1 | . | . | CASSSNPTRDISYEQYF
TRBJ2-4 | TRBV5-4 | . | TRBD1 | CASSSGQPLAKNIQYF
TRBJ1-5 | TRBV2 | . | . | CASSEIPGVSGNQPQHF
TRBJ1-1 | TRBV5-4 | . | . | CASSFKNGGTEAFF
TRBJ2-7 | TRBV6-1 | once | . | CASSEFSHQSSYEQYF
TRBJ2-2 | TRBV7-2 | . | TRBD1 | CASSRQGMKVTGELFF
TRBJ1-5 | TRBV9 | . | . | CASSVGDSNQPQHF
TRBJ1-4 | TRBV5-1 | . | TRBD1 | CASSLRQGATNEKLFF
TRBJ2-5 | TRBV6-5 | . | . | CASTPRKSIQETQYF
TRBJ2-7 | TRBV13 | . | . | CASSTTGHYEQYF
TRBJ2-7 | TRBV11-1 | . | . | CASSLDVNSPYEQYF
TRBJ1-2 | TRBV5-4 | once | . | CASSVSIGDGYTF
TRBJ1-1 | TRBV5-1 | few | . | CASSTNGERNTEAFF
TRBJ1-6 | TRBV15 | . | . | CATSRVQGSSYNSPLHF
TRBJ1-6 | TRBV15 | . | . | CATSTRALRNSPLHF
TRBJ1-2 | TRBV19 | . | TRBD1 | CASSIALAGQETYYGYTF
TRBJ2-3 | TRBV5-1 | . | TRBD2 | CASSYSRTSATDTQYF
TRBJ1-2 | TRBV6-1 | . | TRBD1 | CASSLPGQGYGYTF
TRBJ1-1 | TRBV29-1 | . | . | CSVPRGGTEAFF
TRBJ1-2 | TRBV18 | . | TRBD1 | CASSPFRGQGYGYTF
TRBJ2-6 | TRBV29-1 | once | . | CSVAAEYSGANVLTF
TRBJ1-1 | TRBV30 | . | . | CACSGIRAWGAFF
TRBJ1-6 | TRBV4-1 | . | . | CASSQEIGSFGSPLHF
TRBJ2-3 | TRBV5-1 | once | . | CASSLVGRDTQYF
. | TRBV6-5 | . | TRBD1 | CASSEIQGAGEQYF
TRBJ1-2 | TRBV4-1 | . | . | CASSQAKYNYGYTF
TRBJ2-3 | TRBV5-1 | . | . | CASSLRGPYTQYF
TRBJ2-2 | TRBV7-6 | once | . | CASSLDGSDTGELFF
TRBJ2-7 | TRBV5-1 | . | . | CASSLGTSSSYEQYF
TRBJ1-5 | TRBV4-1 | . | . | CASSQDLGLGQPQHF